One sample yielded the 21 T cell receptor beta chains listed below, sequenced in a study of T cell responses to AZD1222 COVID-19 vaccine. This table comes from immunoSEQ multiplex PCR, and its TCRdb copy is limited to in-frame clones, with some not included. The table includes roughly 80,000 clones, 90% detected once. Sequenced here: peripheral blood, sampled on day 0 of AZD1222 vaccination. These receptors were taken from an adult in good health.

This chain uses TRBV5-1 with TRBJ1-2; a possible D gene is TRBD1 (5 bases). Trimming removed 4 bases at V and 4 bases at J, with 23 bases between. The CDR3 has 17 residues. CDR1 is SGHRS and CDR2 is YFSETQ in the germline V gene. CDR3 coding DNA: TGCGCCAGCAGCCTGGGCACGGGGACTTGGACTCCCTATGGCTACACCTTC. Amino acids: CASSLGTGTWTPYGYTF.

The chain links TRBV9 to TRBJ1-1, with D possibly TRBD1 on 5 matching bases. Germline CDR1 and CDR2: SGDLS and YYNGEE. Trimming left V 0 bases short and J 1 base short, with 10 bases between. CDR3 length equals 15 residues. The CDR3 region has the DNA TGTGCCAGCAGCGTAGAGGGCAGGGCGAACACTGAAGCTTTCTTT. Its protein product is CASSVEGRANTEAFF.

The genes are TRBV5-5 and TRBJ1-2; tentative D call: TRBD1 (6 bases). The CDR3 totals 14 residues. Germline CDR1 SGHKS, CDR2 YYEKEE (reference sequence). With 4 bases removed from V and 3 bases from J, the gap between germline ends came to 13 bases. CDR3 nucleotide sequence: TGTGCCAGCAGCCCTACCCCAGGGGACTATGGCTACACCTTC. Translating it yields CASSPTPGDYGYTF.

The rearrangement joins TRBV9 to TRBJ2-1; TRBD1 matches at 7 bases. The CDR3 has 14 amino acids. Germline assignment: CDR1 SGDLS and CDR2 YYNGEE. J was trimmed by 3 bases and V by 3 bases; bases with no gene match: 3. The DNA for the CDR3 is TGTGCCAGCAGCGACGGGACAGTCTACAATGAGCAGTTCTTC. Its translation: CASSDGTVYNEQFF. Full variable domain (remainder filled in from reference TRBV9 and TRBJ2-1): DSGVTQTPKHLITATGQRVTLRCSPRSGDLSVYWYQQSLDQGLQFLIQYYNGEERAKGNILERFSAQQFPDLHSELNLSSLELGDSALYFCASSDGTVYNEQFFGPGTRLTVL.

V and J are TRBV10-3 and TRBJ1-4; maybe TRBD1 (6 bases). Trimming removed 6 bases from V and 0 bases from J, with 14 bases in between. This CDR3 spans 16 amino acids. Germline values: CDR1 ENHRY, CDR2 SYGVKD. The CDR3 reads CAISAGEITTNEKLFF. The DNA of the CDR3 is TGTGCCATCAGCGCAGGGGAGATTACAACTAATGAAAAACTGTTTTTT.

This chain connects TRBV27 to TRBJ1-2; TRBD1 matches at 8 bases. V gave up 7 bases and J gave up 7 bases; unmatched junction bases: 8. The germline CDR1 and CDR2 sequences are MNHEY and SMNVEV (reference sequence). This CDR3 is built from 13 residues. This chain's CDR3 is CASMDRVNFGYTF. The CDR3 DNA is TGTGCCAGCATGGACAGGGTAAATTTTGGCTACACCTTC.

The chain links TRBV7-9 to TRBJ1-6; no clear D. Between the trimmed V and J ends, which lost 5 bases and 5 bases, there was a span of 13 bases. This CDR3 comprises 15 residues. CDR1 is SEHNR, CDR2 FQNEAQ, per germline (reference sequence). CDR3 amino acids: CASSPRETHNSPLHF. The CDR3 DNA follows: TGTGCCAGCAGCCCGAGGGAGACCCATAATTCACCCCTCCACTTT.

The V call is TRBV19, the J call TRBJ1-1; 9 bases agree with TRBD1. The CDR3 runs 12 residues. The germline CDR1 and CDR2 sequences are LNHDA and SQIVND (reference sequence). Trimming at V came to 8 bases and at J to 6 bases, leaving 4 bases not matched to a gene. In DNA, the CDR3 is TGTGCCAGTCGGGACAGGGCGGCTGAAGCTTTCTTT. This gives the protein CASRDRAAEAFF.

The CDR3 coding sequence is TGCGCCAGCACCGGCAATTACAATGAGCAGTTCTTC. This gives the protein CASTGNYNEQFF. This sequence joins TRBV5-1 and TRBJ2-1; D gene uncertain. With 6 bases removed from V and 4 bases from J, the gap between germline ends came to 8 bases. CDR1 and CDR2 (germline): SGHRS, YFSETQ. The CDR3 is made up of 12 amino acids. Variable domain in full (rest from reference TRBV5-1 and TRBJ2-1): KAGVTQTPRYLIKTRGQQVTLSCSPISGHRSVSWYQQTPGQGLQFLFEYFSETQRNKGNFPGRFSGRQFSNSRSEMNVSTLELGDSALYLCASTGNYNEQFFGPGTRLTVL.

The gene calls are TRBV14 and TRBJ2-1, with 8 bases lining up with TRBD2. Germline CDR1 and CDR2: SGHDN and FVKESK. The CDR3 loop spans 15 amino acids. V was clipped by 2 bases and J by 4 bases; unmatched bases: 4. The CDR3 protein is CASSQLRGGYNEQFF. As DNA, the CDR3 is TGTGCCAGCAGCCAATTACGGGGGGGTTACAATGAGCAGTTCTTC.

The chain carries TRBV5-4 and TRBJ1-2; a weak D match, TRBD1 (6 bases). Trimming cost V 3 bases and J 6 bases, with 18 bases left between them. Germline V gene lookup returns CDR1 SGHNT and CDR2 YYREEE (reference sequence). The CDR3 consists of 15 residues. The CDR3 loop reads CASSSEGGFVNGYTF. The CDR3 bases are TGTGCCAGCAGCTCAGAGGGGGGGTTCGTGAATGGCTACACCTTC.

J is TRBJ1-2 and V is TRBV5-1; D is unclear. Germline V lookup: CDR1 SGHRS, CDR2 YFSETQ. The CDR3 length is 17 residues. V gave up 0 bases and J gave up 0 bases, with 15 bases separating them. CDR3 protein: CASSLELSRQTNYGYTF. The CDR3 DNA reads as TGCGCCAGCAGCTTGGAACTTTCGAGACAAACTAACTATGGCTACACCTTC.

J is TRBJ1-2 and V is TRBV5-1, with no clear D. The CDR3 is 15 amino acids. Per the germline V gene, CDR1 is SGHRS and CDR2 is YFSETQ. V lost 4 bases and J lost 5, with 18 bases in between. CDR3 coding DNA: TGCGCCAGCAGCCCCGGCGGGGAGGCCCCATATGGCTACACCTTC. This sequence encodes CASSPGGEAPYGYTF.

V is TRBV7-6 and J is TRBJ2-6, with 7 bases that match TRBD2. The CDR3 is made up of 16 amino acids. Per the germline V gene, CDR1 is SGHVS and CDR2 is FNYEAQ. After removal of 4 bases from V and 0 bases from J, the junction contained 3 bases not matched to a gene. CDR3 nucleotide sequence: TGTGCCAGCAGCTACTGGGGGGGCTCTGGGGCCAACGTCCTGACTTTC. Protein product: CASSYWGGSGANVLTF.

The V call is TRBV5-1, the J call TRBJ1-4, with 9 bases that match TRBD1. CDR1 is SGHRS, CDR2 YFSETQ, per germline. V lost 5 bases, J lost 7 bases, and 6 bases stayed unmatched. CDR3 size: 14 residues. CDR3 region: CASSPGQGREKLFF. The CDR3 DNA reads TGCGCCAGCAGTCCGGGACAGGGTCGTGAAAAACTGTTTTTT.

CDR3 region: CASSSHASSPLHF. CDR3 DNA: TGTGCCAGCAGCTCCCATGCAAGTAGCCCCCTCCACTTT. V gene TRBV11-2 combines with J gene TRBJ1-6, with D hard to call. Per germline, CDR1 SGHAT and CDR2 FQNNGV. V dropped 4 bases and J dropped 13 bases, with 14 bases sitting between them. This CDR3 spans 13 amino acids. Based on the CDR3 plus reference TRBV11-2 and TRBJ1-6, the full variable domain is EAGVAQSPRYKIIEKRQSVAFWCNPISGHATLYWYQQILGQGPKLLIQFQNNGVVDDSQLPKDRFSAERLKGVDSTLKIQPAKLEDSAVYLCASSSHASSPLHFGNGTRLTVT.

This chain links TRBV27 with TRBJ2-5; D perhaps matches TRBD1 (6 bases). V was shortened by 6 bases and J by 1 base, with 18 bases between the two germline ends. The CDR3 runs to 16 residues. Germline V gene data show CDR1 as MNHEY and CDR2 as SMNVEV (reference sequence). The DNA of the CDR3 is TGTGCCAGCAGCCGATATCCTCCGGACAGCCAAGAGACCCAGTACTTC. This codes for CASSRYPPDSQETQYF.

V usage is TRBV2 and J usage is TRBJ1-2, with TRBD1 matching 7 bases. V lost 6 bases and J lost 6; bases outside the gene matches: 13. Germline V gives CDR1 SNHLY, CDR2 FYNNEI. The CDR3 runs to 15 residues. Here the CDR3 DNA reads TGTGCCAGCAGACTAGACAGGGCCTCTCCCGATGGCTACACCTTC. Amino acids: CASRLDRASPDGYTF. The full variable domain, in which reference TRBV2 and TRBJ1-2 provide the parts outside the CDR3, is EPEVTQTPSHQVTQMGQEVILRCVPISNHLYFYWYRQILGQKVEFLVSFYNNEISEKSEIFDDQFSVERPDGSNFTLKIRSTKLEDSAMYFCASRLDRASPDGYTFGSGTRLTVV.

This chain joins TRBV11-2 and TRBJ2-7; no firm D call. Germline CDR1 and CDR2: SGHAT and FQNNGV. V was shortened by 0 bases and J by 4 bases, with 1 base between the two germline ends. The CDR3 has 11 residues. CDR3 amino acids: CASSLEYEQYF. The CDR3 bases are TGTGCCAGCAGCTTAGAATACGAGCAGTACTTC. Looking up the rest from reference TRBV11-2 and TRBJ2-7 gives the full variable domain: EAGVAQSPRYKIIEKRQSVAFWCNPISGHATLYWYQQILGQGPKLLIQFQNNGVVDDSQLPKDRFSAERLKGVDSTLKIQPAKLEDSAVYLCASSLEYEQYFGPGTRLTVT.

The chain is built from TRBV5-1 and TRBJ1-4; TRBD1 is a possible D gene (5 bases). CDR1 and CDR2 from the germline V gene are SGHRS and YFSETQ. V shed 5 bases and J shed 7 bases, with 6 bases lying between them. This CDR3 comprises 11 residues. The CDR3 protein is CASRGGEKLFF. The CDR3 DNA reads TGCGCCAGCAGGGGGGGTGAAAAACTGTTTTTT.

There are a few counts of this clone. This chain links TRBV5-1 with TRBJ1-2, with D unclear. The V end was cut by 0 bases, the J end by 4 bases, with 13 bases between. Germline V gene lookup returns CDR1 SGHRS and CDR2 YFSETQ. The CDR3 extends over 15 amino acids. The chain's CDR3 is CASSLDGEVGYGYTF. For the CDR3, the DNA is TGCGCCAGCAGCTTGGATGGGGAAGTAGGCTATGGCTACACCTTC.